This T cell receptor beta chain was sequenced for a study of OX40 agonist ivuxolimab in advanced cancers. Overall study context: A mean age of roughly 62 years, range about 20 to 79, was recorded, and more than 80% were male.

Assay used: immunoSEQ multiplex PCR; TCRdb lists only in-frame clones, some missing. The sample shows fewer than 100,000 clones, about 88% of them seen only once. From germline, CDR1 is MNHNS and CDR2 SASEGT. The CDR3 runs to 17 residues. The J segment lost 6 bases and the V segment lost 1 base, leaving 7 bases of the junction unmatched. The TCR comes from an adult with an advanced solid tumor such as melanoma, head and neck, liver or kidney cancer. Sequenced material: CD4+ or CD8+ T cells sorted from blood, taken in a trial of the OX40 agonist ivuxolimab. The V gene is TRBV6-1, the J gene TRBJ1-6, with 9 nucleotides matching TRBD1. For the CDR3, the DNA is TGTGCCAGCAGTGAAGGACAGGGGGAGAAAGGTAATTCACCCCTCCACTTT. Its protein is CASSEGQGEKGNSPLHF.